These 29 T cell receptor beta chains came from one sample sequenced in a study of cytomegalovirus exposure and HLA in healthy donors. The PCR contained 60 Vbeta and 13 Jbeta primers. Only in-frame clones appear in the TCRdb table, and some are missing; sequencing was by immunoSEQ multiplex PCR. Of approximately 110,000 clones listed, more than 60% were seen once; the top ten hold 5.6%. Input material: PBMCs. The receptors were gathered from a male donor in good health and CMV-seronegative.

The chain employs TRBV6-5 and TRBJ2-3, with 8 bases fitting TRBD2. The trim removed 1 base at V and 0 bases at J, leaving 3 bases unmatched. The length of the CDR3 is 16 residues. CDR1 is MNHEY and CDR2 is SVGAGI in the germline V gene. DNA for the CDR3: TGTGCCAGCAGTTACTTCGCTAGCGGGAGCACAGATACGCAGTATTTT. Translating it yields CASSYFASGSTDTQYF.

A single count supports this clone. This chain links TRBV7-8 with TRBJ2-2; a weak D match, TRBD1 (5 bases). V was clipped by 1 base and J by 1 base, with 7 bases between them. CDR3 length: 15 residues. CDR1 SGHVS and CDR2 FQNEAQ come from the germline V gene. The CDR3 protein is CASSLGTRNTGELFF. CDR3 sequence (DNA): TGTGCCAGCAGCTTAGGGACACGGAACACCGGGGAGCTGTTTTTT.

J is TRBJ1-2 and V is TRBV29-1; D perhaps matches TRBD1 (5 bases). V shed 7 bases and J shed 0 bases, with 9 bases lying between them. CDR1 and CDR2 from the germline V gene are SQVTM and ANQGSEA. The CDR3 is 12 amino acids. This CDR3 reads CSADSSNYGYTF. CDR3 coding DNA: TGCAGCGCCGACAGTTCTAACTATGGCTACACCTTC.

This clone came up a few times. The chain joins TRBV5-6 to TRBJ2-6; D gene unclear. Trimming removed 4 bases from V and 2 bases from J, with 4 bases in between. This CDR3 region has 13 residues. CDR1 and CDR2 (germline): SGHDT, YYEEEE. CDR3 in amino acids: CASSEAGANVLTF. CDR3 nucleotide sequence: TGTGCCAGCAGCGAGGCTGGGGCCAACGTCCTGACTTTC.

V usage is TRBV2 and J usage is TRBJ2-7; TRBD2 matches 8 bases. V lost 8 bases and J lost 4; bases outside the gene matches: 13. The CDR3 length is 15 residues. From germline, CDR1 is SNHLY and CDR2 FYNNEI. The CDR3 spells CASSGSGGPGYEQYF. CDR3 DNA sequence: TGTGCCAGCTCCGGGTCGGGAGGGCCGGGGTACGAGCAGTACTTC.

The chain has TRBV14 and TRBJ2-7, with D possibly matching TRBD2 (5 bases). Germline loops: CDR1 SGHDN, CDR2 FVKESK. V was shortened by 0 bases and J by 0 bases, with 9 bases between the two germline ends. There are 15 residues in the CDR3. The CDR3 sequence is CASSQEGRGSYEQYF. CDR3 nucleotide sequence: TGTGCCAGCAGCCAAGAGGGGAGAGGCTCCTACGAGCAGTACTTC.

The V and J genes are TRBV19 and TRBJ2-5; TRBD1 matches 7 bases. With 5 bases clipped from V and 5 bases from J, the junction kept 8 bases outside the gene matches. Germline CDR1 reads LNHDA; CDR2 reads SQIVND (reference sequence). This CDR3 region has 14 residues. For the CDR3, the DNA is TGTGCCAGTAGTGAGGGGGCTCTGTGGGAGACCCAGTACTTC. Translation: CASSEGALWETQYF. Filled out from reference TRBV19 and TRBJ2-5, the complete variable domain reads DGGITQSPKYLFRKEGQNVTLSCEQNLNHDAMYWYRQDPGQGLRLIYYSQIVNDFQKGDIAEGYSVSREKKESFPLTVTSAQKNPTAFYLCASSEGALWETQYFGPGTRLLVL.

This clone was counted a single time. This sequence joins TRBV27 and TRBJ2-1, with D possibly TRBD2 on 10 matching bases. CDR3 length: 18 amino acids. The germline V gene has CDR1 MNHEY and CDR2 SMNVEV (reference sequence). Deletions cut 3 bases from V and 8 bases from J, with 26 bases between. The CDR3 sequence is CASSFDRGWLAGVDEQFF. For the CDR3, the DNA is TGTGCCAGCAGTTTTGACAGGGGGTGGCTAGCGGGAGTGGATGAGCAGTTCTTC.

The V gene is TRBV6-5, the J gene TRBJ2-3, with 7 bases aligning to TRBD2. V trimming: 4 bases; J trimming: 0 bases; junction bases outside the gene matches: 4. Germline V gene data show CDR1 as MNHEY and CDR2 as SVGAGI. The CDR3 spans 15 residues. CDR3 DNA: TGTGCCAGCAGTTCTGGGGGAGGGAGCACAGATACGCAGTATTTT. This gives the protein CASSSGGGSTDTQYF.

The count of this clone is one. J is TRBJ2-3 and V is TRBV7-8, with 7 nucleotides matching TRBD2. The CDR3 runs 17 residues. With 5 bases clipped from V and 2 bases from J, the junction kept 13 bases outside the gene matches. Germline CDR1 SGHVS, CDR2 FQNEAQ. CDR3 nucleotide sequence: TGTGCCAGCAGCCCCTTCCGGACTAGTCGACCCACAGATACGCAGTATTTT. Protein: CASSPFRTSRPTDTQYF.

The V call is TRBV6-5, the J call TRBJ2-1; maybe TRBD1 (5 bases). The V and J ends lost 5 bases and 9 bases respectively, with 17 bases between them. The CDR3 extends over 14 amino acids. Per germline, CDR1 MNHEY and CDR2 SVGAGI. The CDR3 DNA follows: TGTGCCAGCAGTACCCTCCTAAGGGGCAGTGAGCAGTTCTTC. Its translation is CASSTLLRGSEQFF.

For this clone: Other DNA sequences from this sample encode an identical CDR3 as well. This sequence joins TRBV15 and TRBJ2-2; 8 bases map to TRBD2. The CDR3 covers 19 residues. After removal of 1 base from V and 5 bases from J, the junction contained 15 bases not matched to a gene. Germline CDR1 and CDR2: LNHNV and YYDKDF (reference sequence). The CDR3 coding sequence is TGTGCCACCAGCAGAGTTTTAGCCGCGGGGGGACAATTAACCGGGGAGCTGTTTTTT. As protein: CATSRVLAAGGQLTGELFF. Complete variable domain (other parts from reference TRBV15 and TRBJ2-2): DAMVIQNPRYQVTQFGKPVTLSCSQTLNHNVMYWYQQKSSQAPKLLFHYYDKDFNNEADTPDNFQSRRPNTSFCFLDIRSPGLGDTAMYLCATSRVLAAGGQLTGELFFGEGSRLTVL.

V and J are TRBV4-2 and TRBJ2-7; 11 nucleotides align to TRBD2. Germline CDR1 reads LGHNA; CDR2 reads YNFKEQ. The CDR3 spans 16 residues. Unmatched junction bases numbered 8, after V lost 0 bases and J lost 7 bases. The CDR3 coding sequence is TGTGCCAGCAGCCAAGATGGTACTAGCGGGAGTGAAGAGCAGTACTTC. Protein product: CASSQDGTSGSEEQYF.

This clone occurred once. This rearrangement joins TRBV27 to TRBJ1-1; D not resolved. Per the germline V gene, CDR1 is MNHEY and CDR2 is SMNVEV (reference sequence). V dropped 4 bases and J dropped 5 bases, with 8 bases sitting between them. This CDR3 spans 12 amino acids. The CDR3 DNA is TGTGCCAGCAGTTCATGGGAGACTGAAGCTTTCTTT. It specifies CASSSWETEAFF.

V and J are TRBV7-8 and TRBJ2-2; the D gene is possibly TRBD1 (6 bases). This CDR3 is built from 16 residues. V was shortened by 5 bases and J by 0 bases, with 13 bases between the two germline ends. Germline values: CDR1 SGHVS, CDR2 FQNEAQ. In DNA, the CDR3 is TGTGCCAGCAGCATTAAACAGGGAGCGAACACCGGGGAGCTGTTTTTT. Protein sequence: CASSIKQGANTGELFF.

This clone appeared once. This chain joins TRBV2 and TRBJ2-3, with 10 bases that match TRBD1. J lost 4 bases, V lost 8 bases, and 6 bases had no gene match. The CDR3 totals 14 residues. Germline CDR1 SNHLY, CDR2 FYNNEI. This CDR3 is CASGRDRGPDTQYF. CDR3 DNA: TGTGCCAGCGGGCGGGACAGGGGCCCAGATACGCAGTATTTT.

The chain joins TRBV5-1 to TRBJ2-6; D is possibly TRBD1 (6 bases). The length of the CDR3 is 16 residues. Germline CDR1 and CDR2: SGHRS and YFSETQ. V lost 2 bases and J lost 2, with 11 bases in between. The CDR3, as DNA: TGCGCCAGCAGCTTAAGCAGGGGACCTGGGGCCAACGTCCTGACTTTC. Its protein product is CASSLSRGPGANVLTF.

The chain employs TRBV7-3 and TRBJ2-1, with 10 bases that match TRBD2. The CDR3 has 18 residues. The V segment lost 1 base and the J segment 7 bases; nucleotides outside the gene matches: 13. CDR1 and CDR2 from the germline V gene are SGHTA and FQGTGA. The CDR3 DNA is TGTGCCAGCAGCTTAATTGCCGCTAGCGGGGGAGATAGGAATGAGCAGTTCTTC. Translation: CASSLIAASGGDRNEQFF.

In this sample, this clone turned up a few times. This chain connects TRBV7-6 to TRBJ2-7, with 9 bases fitting TRBD1. This CDR3 region has 15 residues. The V segment lost 4 bases and the J segment 6 bases; nucleotides outside the gene matches: 10. Germline values: CDR1 SGHVS, CDR2 FNYEAQ. The CDR3 nucleotides read TGTGCCAGCAGCTCGCCCCGGGACAGGGCGGGCGAGCAGTACTTC. It translates to CASSSPRDRAGEQYF.

The chain couples TRBV27 to TRBJ2-1; tentatively, D is TRBD1 (6 bases). Germline loops: CDR1 MNHEY, CDR2 SMNVEV (reference sequence). CDR3 length: 14 amino acids. Trimming removed 5 bases at V and 12 bases at J, with 20 bases between. The CDR3 loop reads CASSSSPRGIGQFF. The CDR3 DNA follows: TGTGCCAGCAGTAGTAGTCCCAGGGGTATCGGGCAGTTCTTC.

This chain links TRBV9 with TRBJ2-7, with D unclear. Per germline, CDR1 SGDLS and CDR2 YYNGEE. V lost 4 bases and J lost 1, with 15 bases in between. The CDR3 has 15 residues. CDR3 in DNA: TGTGCCAGCAGCCCCCCCGAGGCGCAATCCTACGAGCAGTACTTC. Translating it yields CASSPPEAQSYEQYF.

The CDR3 is CASSVEGASYNEQFF. The CDR3 nucleotides read TGTGCCAGCAGCGTAGAAGGGGCTTCCTACAATGAGCAGTTCTTC. The V gene is TRBV9, the J gene TRBJ2-1; tentatively, D is TRBD1 (5 bases). The V end lost 0 bases, the J end lost 1 base, and 8 bases lay between the germline ends. The CDR3 is made up of 15 amino acids. CDR1 SGDLS and CDR2 YYNGEE come from the germline V gene.

V gene TRBV18 combines with J gene TRBJ1-3; no firm D call. Looked up from germline, CDR1 is KGHSH and CDR2 is LQKENI. The CDR3 contains 13 residues. Trimming removed 3 bases at V and 4 bases at J, with 7 bases between. DNA for the CDR3: TGTGCCAGCTCACCTCGGGGAGGAAACACCATATATTTT. Translation gives CASSPRGGNTIYF. Based on the CDR3 plus reference TRBV18 and TRBJ1-3, the full variable domain is NAGVMQNPRHLVRRRGQEARLRCSPMKGHSHVYWYRQLPEEGLKFMVYLQKENIIDESGMPKERFSAEFPKEGPSILRIQQVVRGDSAAYFCASSPRGGNTIYFGEGSWLTVV.

The chain employs TRBV5-5 and TRBJ2-7, with TRBD1 identical over 9 bases. The V gene end was trimmed by 5 bases and the J gene end by 5 bases; junction bases not matched to a gene: 11. CDR3 length: 15 residues. Germline V gives CDR1 SGHKS, CDR2 YYEKEE (reference sequence). Written as DNA, the CDR3 is TGTGCCAGCAGGCCCCCCGGGACAGGGCTCCACGAGCAGTACTTC. Protein sequence: CASRPPGTGLHEQYF.

CDR3 nucleotide sequence: TGCAGCGTCGCCGCGTTTAGGACAGGGGTAAAAGAGCAGTACTTC. It is translated as CSVAAFRTGVKEQYF. The chain combines TRBV29-1 with TRBJ2-7; 9 bases are shared with TRBD1. V lost 6 bases to trimming and J lost 7 bases; unmatched junction nucleotides: 16. The CDR3 covers 15 residues. The V gene's germline CDR1 is SQVTM and CDR2 ANQGSEA.

This clone has only a few counts. The gene calls are TRBV28 and TRBJ1-4; no firm D call. Germline V gene sequence: CDR1 MDHEN, CDR2 SYDVKM. V lost 3 bases and J lost 7, with 15 bases in between. The CDR3 sequence is 15 residues long. The CDR3 DNA reads TGTGCCAGCAGTTTTAGCGGGTCGGTTAGTGAAAAACTGTTTTTT. Its translation is CASSFSGSVSEKLFF.

The J gene is TRBJ2-1, the V gene TRBV9; 15 bases map to TRBD2. The CDR3 loop spans 18 amino acids. The germline gives CDR1 SGDLS, CDR2 YYNGEE. The ends lost 5 bases at V and 1 base at J; junction bases unmatched: 7. The CDR3 DNA follows: TGTGCCAGCAGACCGGGACTAGCGGGAGGATCTTCCTACAATGAGCAGTTCTTC. It codes for CASRPGLAGGSSYNEQFF. Full variable domain (missing parts from reference TRBV9 and TRBJ2-1): DSGVTQTPKHLITATGQRVTLRCSPRSGDLSVYWYQQSLDQGLQFLIQYYNGEERAKGNILERFSAQQFPDLHSELNLSSLELGDSALYFCASRPGLAGGSSYNEQFFGPGTRLTVL.

This clone was seen a few times. The rearrangement joins TRBV5-6 to TRBJ2-7; the match to TRBD1 covers 9 bases. The CDR3 is 19 residues long. CDR1 is SGHDT, CDR2 YYEEEE, per germline. Trimming at V came to 3 bases and at J to 0 bases, leaving 16 bases not matched to a gene. The CDR3 DNA follows: TGTGCCAGCAGCTCCTACAGGGGGCGCGGAACTTTCGCCTCCTACGAGCAGTACTTC. Translating it yields CASSSYRGRGTFASYEQYF.

The chain employs TRBV7-9 and TRBJ2-5; D not certain. Trimming took off 0 bases at V and 4 bases at J, with 6 bases between the two ends. Germline V gene data show CDR1 as SEHNR and CDR2 as FQNEAQ (reference sequence). The CDR3 extends over 13 amino acids. The CDR3 loop reads CASSLARLETQYF. CDR3 bases: TGTGCCAGCAGCTTAGCGCGCTTAGAGACCCAGTACTTC.